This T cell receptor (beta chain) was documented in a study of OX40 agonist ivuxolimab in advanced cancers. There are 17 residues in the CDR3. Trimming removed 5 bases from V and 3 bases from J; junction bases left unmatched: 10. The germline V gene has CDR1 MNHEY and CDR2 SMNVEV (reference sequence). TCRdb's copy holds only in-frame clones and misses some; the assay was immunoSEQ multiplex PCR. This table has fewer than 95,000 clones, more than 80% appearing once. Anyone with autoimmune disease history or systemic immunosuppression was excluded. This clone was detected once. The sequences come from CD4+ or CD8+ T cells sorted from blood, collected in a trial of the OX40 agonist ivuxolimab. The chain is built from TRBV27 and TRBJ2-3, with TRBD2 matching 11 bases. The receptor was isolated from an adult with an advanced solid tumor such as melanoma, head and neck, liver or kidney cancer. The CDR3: CASSRLAGGPGTDTQYF. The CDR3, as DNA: TGTGCCAGCAGTCGTTTAGCGGGAGGGCCGGGGACAGATACGCAGTATTTT.